Detailed here is one TCR beta chain. What it binds is unknown. Sequencing was performed with immunoSEQ multiplex PCR; in TCRdb, only in-frame clones are kept and a portion is missing. The sample has some 21,000 clones, approximately 80% seen once. The data were taken from a study of OX40 agonist ivuxolimab in advanced cancers. The overall study: Those enrolled were around 87% male, with a mean age of roughly 60 years and ages from roughly 20 to 85. Findings and caveats of the study: Mean expanded clone counts were higher in CD8+ than CD4+ T cells.

Germline V gene lookup returns CDR1 MDHEN and CDR2 SYDVKM. V was clipped by 2 bases and J by 0 bases, with 4 bases between them. The CDR3 length is 13 residues. The starting material was CD4+ or CD8+ T cells sorted from blood, obtained in a trial of the OX40 agonist ivuxolimab. V gene TRBV28 combines with J gene TRBJ1-1; D is uncertain. The TCR comes from an adult with an advanced solid tumor such as melanoma, head and neck, liver or kidney cancer. This chain's CDR3 is CASSLGLNTEAFF. CDR3 bases: TGTGCCAGCAGTTTAGGGTTGAACACTGAAGCTTTCTTT.